This T cell receptor beta chain appears in the sequencing data of a study of blood T cells in healthy people across ages. This clonotype was observed a handful of times. Germline values: CDR1 MGHRA, CDR2 YSYEKL. This CDR3 spans 15 amino acids. Combining a sample-barcoded 5' primer with a J-beta primer mix, a second PCR ran for roughly 7 to 11 cycles. Each CDR3 protein is one row after TCRdb ran MiXCR on the 5' RACE reads. The sample holds about 1.4 million distinct CDR3 sequences, around 59% seen once. Sequences were obtained from blood. This receptor was obtained from a man between 18 and 35 years old in good health. This chain links TRBV4-1 with TRBJ2-4; TRBD2 aligns across 11 bases. Judging by the DNA end, TRBJ2-7 fits better; the J call may be wrong. CDR3 sequence (DNA): TGCGCCAGCAGCCTTCTCACTAGCGGGAGCAACGAGCAGTACTTC. Protein product: CASSLLTSGSNEQYF.